The T cell receptor beta chain under discussion was sequenced for a study of blood T cell repertoires in COVID-19. At the level of the study: The origin of the acute and convalescent COVID-19 samples was the United States, Italy and Spain. Sample material is recorded as cDNA or gDNA derived from T cells, B-cell-depleted T cells, or PBMCs.

After removal of 6 bases from V and 4 bases from J, the junction contained 7 bases not matched to a gene. From germline, CDR1 is ENHRY and CDR2 SYGVKD. The CDR3 is made up of 14 amino acids. In the study's own analysis: It was from reference gene primer amplification that nucleated cell counts were estimated. The assay was immunoSEQ multiplex PCR, and TCRdb's table has in-frame clones only and misses some. Clone size and the V and J calls come from that table; the DNA yielded D and trimming. The table records approximately 230,000 clones, around nine tenths of them present only once. J is TRBJ1-1 and V is TRBV10-3; 8 bases are a match to TRBD1. The sample consisted of peripheral blood. The sequence was collected from a man aged 18 to 30 with active or convalescent COVID-19. DNA for the CDR3: TGTGCCATCAGCGGCACAGGACAGGGCACTGAAGCTTTCTTT. Translating gives CAISGTGQGTEAFF.